This T cell receptor (beta chain) was captured by sequencing in a study of blood T cells in healthy people across ages. In the case of this clonotype: As yet, its antigen is unknown.

PCR was performed a second time for about 7 to 11 cycles using a sample-barcoded 5' primer and a J-beta primer mix. Via MiXCR, TCRdb re-called the 5' RACE reads, giving one row per CDR3 protein. The table shows over 1,500,000 distinct CDR3 sequences, with around half occurring only once. V was pared by 3 bases and J by 9 bases, with 18 bases between. There are 14 residues in the CDR3. CDR1 is DFQATT and CDR2 is SNEGSKA in the germline V gene (reference sequence). Broader study findings: The study lacked donor CMV status, which possibly confounded expanded clonotype changes. A conclusive naive versus antigen-experienced comparison was prevented by the unsorted PBMCs.

This TCR was recovered from a woman aged 40 to 50 in good health. The V gene is TRBV20-1, the J gene TRBJ1-5; D unclear. The sample consisted of blood. CDR3 DNA sequence: TGCAGTGCTAGTAGCTTCGTACGTCGCCGGCCCCAGCATTTT. Translated: CSASSFVRRRPQHF.